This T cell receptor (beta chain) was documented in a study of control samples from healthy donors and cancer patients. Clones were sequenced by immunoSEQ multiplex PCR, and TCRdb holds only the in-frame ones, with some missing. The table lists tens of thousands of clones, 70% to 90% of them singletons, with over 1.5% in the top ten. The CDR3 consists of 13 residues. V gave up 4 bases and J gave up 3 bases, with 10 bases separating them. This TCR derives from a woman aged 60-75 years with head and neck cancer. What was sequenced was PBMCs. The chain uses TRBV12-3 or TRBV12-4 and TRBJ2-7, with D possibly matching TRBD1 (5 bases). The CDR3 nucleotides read TGTGCCAGCAGTTCCACAGGAAGCTACGAGCAGTACTTC. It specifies CASSSTGSYEQYF.